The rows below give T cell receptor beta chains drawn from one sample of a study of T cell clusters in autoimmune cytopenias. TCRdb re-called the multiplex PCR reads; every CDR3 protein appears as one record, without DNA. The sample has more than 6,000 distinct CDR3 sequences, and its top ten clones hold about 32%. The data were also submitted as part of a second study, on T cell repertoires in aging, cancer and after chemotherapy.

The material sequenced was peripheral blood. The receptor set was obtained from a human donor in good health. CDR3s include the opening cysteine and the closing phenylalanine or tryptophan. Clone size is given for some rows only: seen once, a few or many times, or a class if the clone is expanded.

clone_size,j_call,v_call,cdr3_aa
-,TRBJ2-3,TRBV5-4,CASSLGAGGTDTQYF
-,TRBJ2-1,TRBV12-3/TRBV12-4,CASSLWGVDNEQFF
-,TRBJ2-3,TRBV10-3,CAISESGRTDTQYF
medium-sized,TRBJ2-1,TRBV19,CASSMTGSSYNEQFF
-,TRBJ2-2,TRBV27,CASSLWGEATGELFF
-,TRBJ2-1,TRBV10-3,CAISTSDLPWGEQFF
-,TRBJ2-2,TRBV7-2,CASSNRLGGTGELFF
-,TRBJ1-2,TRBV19,CASSISPRVGGYTF
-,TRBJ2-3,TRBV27,CASSSSRNTDTQYF
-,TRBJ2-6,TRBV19,CASSPPTGDSGANVLTF
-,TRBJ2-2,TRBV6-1,CASSGRDVPNTGELFF
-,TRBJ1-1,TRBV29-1,CSVGQSNTEAFF
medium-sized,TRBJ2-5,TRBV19,CASSRDQQTQYF
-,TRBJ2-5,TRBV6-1,CASSERGGPYLSVRTQYF
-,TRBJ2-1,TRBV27,CASSLRGDRGEQFF
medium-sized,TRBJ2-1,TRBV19,CASSPGQATLNNEQFF
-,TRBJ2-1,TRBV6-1,CASSVGRSSYNEQFF
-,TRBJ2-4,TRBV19,CASSPLPGRGVNIQYF
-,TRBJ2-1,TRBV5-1,CASSALGLGYNEQFF
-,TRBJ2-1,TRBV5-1,CASSLHLAGENEQFF
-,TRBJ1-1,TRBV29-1,CSVGSTKNTEAFF
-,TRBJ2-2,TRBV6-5,CASSYQGALKTGELFF
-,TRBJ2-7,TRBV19,CASKGSTSFYEQYF
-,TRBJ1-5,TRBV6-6,CASTRGNLNQPQHF